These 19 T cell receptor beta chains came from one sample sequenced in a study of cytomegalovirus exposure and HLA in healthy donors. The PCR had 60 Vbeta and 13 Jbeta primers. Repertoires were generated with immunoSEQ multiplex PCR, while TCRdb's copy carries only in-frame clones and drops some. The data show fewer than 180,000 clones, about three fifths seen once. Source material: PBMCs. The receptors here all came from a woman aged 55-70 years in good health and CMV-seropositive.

CDR3 loop: CASTKTPMVGPEAFF. The CDR3 DNA follows: TGTGCCAGCACCAAAACCCCCATGGTTGGGCCTGAAGCTTTCTTT. The chain is built from TRBV7-9 and TRBJ1-1; D unresolved. This CDR3 spans 15 amino acids. CDR1 SEHNR and CDR2 FQNEAQ come from the germline V gene (reference sequence). With 7 bases removed from V and 6 bases from J, the gap between germline ends came to 21 bases. Complete variable domain (other parts from reference TRBV7-9 and TRBJ1-1): DTGVSQNPRHKITKRGQNVTFRCDPISEHNRLYWYRQTLGQGPEFLTYFQNEAQLEKSRLLSDRFSAERPKGSFSTLEIQRTEQGDSAMYLCASTKTPMVGPEAFFGQGTRLTVV.

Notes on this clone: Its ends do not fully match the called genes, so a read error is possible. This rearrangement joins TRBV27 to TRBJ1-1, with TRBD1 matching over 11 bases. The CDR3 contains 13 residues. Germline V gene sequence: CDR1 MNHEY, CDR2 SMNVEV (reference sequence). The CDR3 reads CASSYGQGAEAFF. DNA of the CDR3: TGTGCCAGCAGTTACGGACAGGGGGCTGAGGCTTTCTTT.

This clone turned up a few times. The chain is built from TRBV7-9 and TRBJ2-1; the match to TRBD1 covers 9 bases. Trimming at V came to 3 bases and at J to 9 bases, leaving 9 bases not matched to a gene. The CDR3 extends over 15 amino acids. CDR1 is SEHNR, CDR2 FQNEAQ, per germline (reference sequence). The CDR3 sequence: CASSFGTGWRGEQFF. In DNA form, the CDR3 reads TGTGCCAGCAGCTTCGGGACAGGGTGGAGGGGTGAGCAGTTCTTC.

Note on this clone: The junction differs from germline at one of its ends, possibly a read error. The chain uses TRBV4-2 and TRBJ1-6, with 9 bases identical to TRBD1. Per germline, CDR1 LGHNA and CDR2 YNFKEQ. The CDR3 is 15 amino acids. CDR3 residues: CASTQGDRDNSPLHF. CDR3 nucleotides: TGTGCCAGCACCCAAGGGGACAGGGACAATTCACCCCTCCACTTT.

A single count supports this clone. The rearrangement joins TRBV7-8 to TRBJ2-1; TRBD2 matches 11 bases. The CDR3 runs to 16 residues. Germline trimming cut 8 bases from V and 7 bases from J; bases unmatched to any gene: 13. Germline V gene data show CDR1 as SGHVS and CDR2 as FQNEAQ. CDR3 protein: CASSKRGLAGGNEQFF. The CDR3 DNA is TGTGCCAGCTCCAAACGGGGCCTAGCGGGAGGTAATGAGCAGTTCTTC. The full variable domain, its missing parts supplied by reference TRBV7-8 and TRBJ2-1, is GAGVSQSPRYKVAKRGQDVALRCDPISGHVSLFWYQQALGQGPEFLTYFQNEAQLDKSGLPSDRFFAERPEGSVSTLKIQRTQQEDSAVYLCASSKRGLAGGNEQFFGPGTRLTVL.

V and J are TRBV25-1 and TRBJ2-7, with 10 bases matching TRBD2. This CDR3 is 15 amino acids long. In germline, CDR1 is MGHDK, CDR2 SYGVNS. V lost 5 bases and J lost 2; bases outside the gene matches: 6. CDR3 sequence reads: CASSPSLAGAYEQYF. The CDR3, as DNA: TGTGCCAGCAGTCCTTCCCTAGCGGGAGCCTACGAGCAGTACTTC.

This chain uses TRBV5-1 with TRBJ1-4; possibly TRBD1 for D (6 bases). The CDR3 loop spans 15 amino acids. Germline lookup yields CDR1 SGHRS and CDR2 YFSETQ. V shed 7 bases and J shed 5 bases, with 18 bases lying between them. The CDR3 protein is CASGPTGTPNEKLFF. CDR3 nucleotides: TGCGCCAGCGGACCGACCGGGACACCAAATGAAAAACTGTTTTTT.

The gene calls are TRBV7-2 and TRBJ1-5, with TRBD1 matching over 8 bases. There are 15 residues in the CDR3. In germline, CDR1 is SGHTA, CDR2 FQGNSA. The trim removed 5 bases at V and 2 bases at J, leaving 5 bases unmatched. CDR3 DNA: TGTGCCAGCAGCCAGGACAGGGTGGGCAATCAGCCCCAGCATTTT. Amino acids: CASSQDRVGNQPQHF.

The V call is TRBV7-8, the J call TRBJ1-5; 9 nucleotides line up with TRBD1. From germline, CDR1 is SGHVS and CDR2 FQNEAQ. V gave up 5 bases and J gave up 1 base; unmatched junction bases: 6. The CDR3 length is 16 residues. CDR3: CASSLTGGMSNQPQHF. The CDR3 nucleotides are TGTGCCAGCAGCCTAACAGGGGGCATGAGCAATCAGCCCCAGCATTTT.

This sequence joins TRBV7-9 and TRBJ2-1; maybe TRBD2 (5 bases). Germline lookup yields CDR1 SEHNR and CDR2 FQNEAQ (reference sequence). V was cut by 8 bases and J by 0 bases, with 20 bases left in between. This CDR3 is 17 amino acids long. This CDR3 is CASGWPGSGSSYNEQFF. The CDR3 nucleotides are TGTGCCAGCGGATGGCCGGGCTCTGGGAGCTCCTACAATGAGCAGTTCTTC.

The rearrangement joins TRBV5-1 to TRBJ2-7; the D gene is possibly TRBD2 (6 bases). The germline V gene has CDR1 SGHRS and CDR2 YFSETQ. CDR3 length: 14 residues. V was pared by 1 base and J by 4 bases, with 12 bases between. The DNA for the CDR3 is TGCGCCAGCAGCTTGAACGGGAGAAGTTACGAGCAGTACTTC. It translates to CASSLNGRSYEQYF.

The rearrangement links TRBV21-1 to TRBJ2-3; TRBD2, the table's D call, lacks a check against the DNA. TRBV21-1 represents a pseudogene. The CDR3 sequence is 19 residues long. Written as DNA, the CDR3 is TGTGCCAGCAGCCCCCGCGGAACTAGCGGGAGGGGTTTGGCAGATACGCAGTATTTT. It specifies CASSPRGTSGRGLADTQYF.

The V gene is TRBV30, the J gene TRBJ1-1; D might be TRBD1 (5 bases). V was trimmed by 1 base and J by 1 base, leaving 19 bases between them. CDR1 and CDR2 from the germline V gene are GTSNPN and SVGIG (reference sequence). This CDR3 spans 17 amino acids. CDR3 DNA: TGTGCCTGGAGTGGAGAAAGCAGGGTTAGGCGGAACACTGAAGCTTTCTTT. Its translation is CAWSGESRVRRNTEAFF.

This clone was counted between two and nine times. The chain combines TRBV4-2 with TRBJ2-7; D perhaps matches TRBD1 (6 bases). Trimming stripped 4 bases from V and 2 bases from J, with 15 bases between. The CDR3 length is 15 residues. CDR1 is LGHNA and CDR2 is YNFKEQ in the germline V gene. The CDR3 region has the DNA TGTGCCAGCAGCCTCCCGGGACACCCCACCTACGAGCAGTACTTC. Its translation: CASSLPGHPTYEQYF.

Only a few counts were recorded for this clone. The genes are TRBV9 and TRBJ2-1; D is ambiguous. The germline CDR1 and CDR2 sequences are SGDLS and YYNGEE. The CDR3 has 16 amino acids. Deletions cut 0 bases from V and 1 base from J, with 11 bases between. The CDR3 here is CASSVVQASSYNEQFF. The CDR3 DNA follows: TGTGCCAGCAGCGTAGTCCAGGCGTCTTCCTACAATGAGCAGTTCTTC. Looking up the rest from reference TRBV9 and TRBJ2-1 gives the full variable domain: DSGVTQTPKHLITATGQRVTLRCSPRSGDLSVYWYQQSLDQGLQFLIQYYNGEERAKGNILERFSAQQFPDLHSELNLSSLELGDSALYFCASSVVQASSYNEQFFGPGTRLTVL.

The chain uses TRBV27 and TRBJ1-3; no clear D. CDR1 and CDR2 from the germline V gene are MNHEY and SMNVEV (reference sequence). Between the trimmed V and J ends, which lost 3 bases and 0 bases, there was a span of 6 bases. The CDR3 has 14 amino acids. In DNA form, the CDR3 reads TGTGCCAGCAGTTTTTCGAGCTCTGGAAACACCATATATTTT. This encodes CASSFSSSGNTIYF.

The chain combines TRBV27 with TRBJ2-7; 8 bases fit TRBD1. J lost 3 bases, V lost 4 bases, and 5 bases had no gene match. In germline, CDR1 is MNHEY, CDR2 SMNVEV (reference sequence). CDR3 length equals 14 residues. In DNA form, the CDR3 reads TGTGCCAGCAGTTACAGGGGGGAAGGCTACGAGCAGTACTTC. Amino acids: CASSYRGEGYEQYF.

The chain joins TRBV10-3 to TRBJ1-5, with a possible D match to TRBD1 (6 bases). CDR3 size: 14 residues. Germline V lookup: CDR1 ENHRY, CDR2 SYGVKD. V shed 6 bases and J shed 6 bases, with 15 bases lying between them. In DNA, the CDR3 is TGTGCCATCAGCGCAGGGGAGATTGGTCAGCCCCAGCATTTT. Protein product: CAISAGEIGQPQHF.

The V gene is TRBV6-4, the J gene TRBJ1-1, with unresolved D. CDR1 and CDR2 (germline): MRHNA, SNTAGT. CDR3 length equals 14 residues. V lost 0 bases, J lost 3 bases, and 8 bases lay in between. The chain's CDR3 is CASSDSIGDTEAFF. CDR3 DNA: TGTGCCAGCAGTGACTCGATCGGGGACACTGAAGCTTTCTTT.